This T cell receptor beta chain was identified in a study of vaccination effects on CD4 cells after COVID-19. ViraFEST assay sequencing came after antigen-specific CD4+ T cells were expanded with viral peptide pools. Once cultured for around 11 days, the cells underwent separation to obtain CD4+ T cells. Infection dated between March and December 2020, before the Alpha, Beta and Delta variants reached the United States. At days 3 and 7, half of the medium was exchanged for IL-2 medium. This clone has only a few counts. What it binds is unknown. Sequencing was performed with immunoSEQ multiplex PCR; in TCRdb, only in-frame clones are kept and a portion is missing. The sample records approximately 70,000 clones, roughly two thirds being singletons. The V end lost 1 base, the J end lost 3 bases, and 12 bases lay between the germline ends. Germline-derived CDR1 and CDR2 are MGHRA and YSYEKL. This CDR3 has 15 amino acids.

V and J are TRBV4-1 and TRBJ1-1, with no clear D. The sequencing used CD4+ T cells from PBMCs cultured with HIV peptides, collected before COVID-19 vaccination. As for subset: HIV-1 Nef peptide pool negative control/reference culture. This sequence originates from a human donor who had a prior SARS-CoV-2 infection. CDR3 nucleotide sequence: TGCGCCAGCAGCCAAGTTTCGGTCGGCTACACTGAAGCTTTCTTT. Amino acids: CASSQVSVGYTEAFF.